Sequencing of this T cell receptor beta chain was carried out in a study of T cell changes during pregnancy in multiple sclerosis. CDR1 and CDR2 from the germline V gene are SGHDT and YYEEEE. Trimming left V 1 base short and J 1 base short, with 14 bases between. CDR3 length equals 16 residues. Libraries were prepared by immunoSEQ multiplex PCR; TCRdb keeps only in-frame clonotypes and omits some of them. The table records 75,000 to 80,000 clones, more than 85% of them present only once. The V and J genes are TRBV5-6 and TRBJ1-1; D ambiguous. The sample here was peripheral blood, taken after pregnancy. The sequence was collected from a female donor in good health, enrolled as a control in a pregnancy study. CDR3 nucleotide sequence: TGTGCCAGCAGCTTGCGCTGGTCACGGGGGAACACTGAAGCTTTCTTT. This codes for CASSLRWSRGNTEAFF.